The entry below gives a single TCR beta chain sequence along with its context. What it binds is unknown. Splitting of CD4+ cells produced CD45RA+ naive and CD45RA-negative memory subsets. The source of the sample is a study of shared clonotypes between healthy human individuals. About the study: CD4 naive cells filled three plates per donor, CD4 memory three, CD8 naive two and CD8 memory one.

CDR1 and CDR2 (germline): SNHLY, FYNNEI. Trimming removed 0 bases from V and 3 bases from J, with 13 bases in between. The CDR3 runs to 16 residues. General study findings and limits: An expected dependence of interdonor clonotype sharing on sequencing depth was noted. Tissue TCR repertoires likely differ from these blood-only repertoires.

Sequencing was performed with immunoSEQ multiplex PCR; in TCRdb, only in-frame clones are kept and a portion is missing. In the table there are roughly 1.4 million clones, around 98.5% of which are singletons. Source material: naive CD4+ T cells sorted from blood. The subset denotes: CD45RA+ positively selected. The chain uses TRBV2 and TRBJ2-3, with D uncertain. The sequence was collected from a young man in good health. The CDR3: CASSEALLDATDTQYF. Here the CDR3 DNA reads TGTGCCAGCAGTGAAGCGCTTCTGGACGCGACAGATACGCAGTATTTT.